The 23 T cell receptor beta chains below were found in one sample sequenced in a study of control samples from healthy donors and cancer patients. The repertoire was sequenced with immunoSEQ multiplex PCR; TCRdb's copy has only in-frame clones and lacks some. The repertoire has under 200,000 clones, 91% of them found once; the top ten carry over 1.2%. Sequencing used blood. The receptors originated from a young woman in good health.

V gene TRBV6-1 combines with J gene TRBJ2-7, with TRBD1 matching over 8 bases. Germline CDR1 reads MNHNS; CDR2 reads SASEGT. Unmatched junction bases numbered 3, after V lost 1 base and J lost 1 base. This CDR3 spans 15 amino acids. The CDR3 here is CASSEDGTGSYEQYF. DNA for the CDR3: TGTGCCAGCAGTGAAGATGGGACAGGATCCTACGAGCAGTACTTC.

The CDR3 DNA follows: TGCGCCAGCAGCTTGGGAACAGGGGGGGAGACCCAGTACTTC. Translated: CASSLGTGGETQYF. This chain connects TRBV5-1 to TRBJ2-5, with 8 bases identical to TRBD1. The germline gives CDR1 SGHRS, CDR2 YFSETQ. This CDR3 has 14 residues. V lost 0 bases to trimming and J lost 5 bases; unmatched junction nucleotides: 3.

This chain joins TRBV7-2 and TRBJ2-2, with TRBD1 matching 8 bases. The CDR3 runs to 15 residues. V shed 5 bases, J shed 4 bases, and the junction held 6 bases outside the gene matches. Germline assignment: CDR1 SGHTA and CDR2 FQGNSA. Here the CDR3 reads CASSTRQGSTGELFF. The CDR3 DNA sequence: TGTGCCAGCAGCACCCGACAGGGGTCCACCGGGGAGCTGTTTTTT. Drawing the rest from reference TRBV7-2 and TRBJ2-2, the complete variable domain is GAGVSQSPSNKVTEKGKDVELRCDPISGHTALYWYRQSLGQGLEFLIYFQGNSAPDKSGLPSDRFSAERTGGSVSTLTIQRTQQEDSAVYLCASSTRQGSTGELFFGEGSRLTVL.

The chain recombines TRBV12-5 with TRBJ2-7, with D possibly TRBD1 on 5 matching bases. Germline lookup yields CDR1 LGHNT and CDR2 FRNRAP. The CDR3 is 14 residues long. The ends were cut back, 3 bases at V and 4 bases at J, with 13 bases in the middle. The CDR3 region has the DNA TGTGCTAGTGGTTTAGGGGTGGCGGCTTACGAGCAGTACTTC. Residues: CASGLGVAAYEQYF.

The J gene is TRBJ1-2, the V gene TRBV28; the D is unclear. With 3 bases removed from V and 1 base from J, the gap between germline ends came to 12 bases. There are 15 residues in the CDR3. Germline V CDR1 and CDR2: MDHEN, SYDVKM. The CDR3: CASSFPGKGNYGYTF. The CDR3 coding sequence is TGTGCCAGCAGTTTCCCAGGAAAGGGTAACTATGGCTACACCTTC.

This clone came up once. The rearrangement joins TRBV2 to TRBJ2-7, with 8 bases fitting TRBD1. Per germline, CDR1 SNHLY and CDR2 FYNNEI. The trim removed 1 base at V and 5 bases at J, leaving 1 base unmatched. CDR3 length: 13 residues. As DNA, the CDR3 is TGTGCCAGCAGTGAAGACAGGGGGGACGAGCAGTACTTC. Translating it yields CASSEDRGDEQYF.

This clone was counted a single time. The CDR3 here is CASRGTSGSYEQYF. The CDR3 DNA reads as TGTGCCAGCAGGGGGACTAGCGGGAGCTACGAGCAGTACTTC. The chain employs TRBV25-1 and TRBJ2-7; 14 bases map to TRBD2. Trimming cost V 6 bases and J 3 bases; bases outside gene matches: 1. The CDR3 extends over 14 amino acids. Germline CDR1 is MGHDK and CDR2 is SYGVNS.

The chain is built from TRBV28 and TRBJ2-3, with 11 nucleotides matching TRBD2. Germline trimming cut 2 bases from V and 4 bases from J; bases unmatched to any gene: 5. Germline lookup yields CDR1 MDHEN and CDR2 SYDVKM. The CDR3 is 16 amino acids. The CDR3 region has the DNA TGTGCCAGCAGTTTAAATAGCGGGAGGGCCGCAGATACGCAGTATTTT. Protein: CASSLNSGRAADTQYF.

CDR3 coding DNA: TGTGCCAGCAGCTTATCCCCCCCTACCGGGACAGGGAGACAGCCCCAGCATTTT. This encodes CASSLSPPTGTGRQPQHF. The V gene is TRBV5-5, the J gene TRBJ1-5; 9 bases agree with TRBD1. CDR3 length: 18 residues. Germline V gene lookup returns CDR1 SGHKS and CDR2 YYEKEE (reference sequence). The V gene end was trimmed by 2 bases and the J gene end by 7 bases; junction bases not matched to a gene: 16.

The J gene is TRBJ2-7, the V gene TRBV2; D is undetermined. CDR3 length equals 13 residues. Looked up from germline, CDR1 is SNHLY and CDR2 is FYNNEI. V shed 1 base and J shed 6 bases, with 10 bases lying between them. For the CDR3, the DNA is TGTGCCAGCAGTGAAGAACCCCTTGGCGAGCAGTACTTC. It codes for CASSEEPLGEQYF.

The chain carries TRBV5-1 and TRBJ2-1; 7 nucleotides align to TRBD2. The CDR3 has 16 residues. Germline V lookup: CDR1 SGHRS, CDR2 YFSETQ. V dropped 0 bases and J dropped 3; count of bases not matched to a gene: 6. The CDR3 DNA reads TGCGCCAGCAGCTTGGGTCTAGCGGCCATCTACAATGAGCAGTTCTTC. Translating gives CASSLGLAAIYNEQFF.

A single count supports this clone. This rearrangement joins TRBV7-9 to TRBJ2-3; D uncertain. The V end lost 5 bases, the J end lost 0 bases, and 12 bases lay between the germline ends. The CDR3 runs 15 residues. The germline CDR1 and CDR2 sequences are SEHNR and FQNEAQ (reference sequence). The CDR3 sequence: CASSPEVSSTDTQYF. In DNA form, the CDR3 reads TGTGCCAGCAGCCCCGAGGTTTCTAGCACAGATACGCAGTATTTT. Using reference TRBV7-9 and TRBJ2-3 for the parts outside the CDR3, the full variable domain is DTGVSQNPRHKITKRGQNVTFRCDPISEHNRLYWYRQTLGQGPEFLTYFQNEAQLEKSRLLSDRFSAERPKGSFSTLEIQRTEQGDSAMYLCASSPEVSSTDTQYFGPGTRLTVL.

The V and J genes are TRBV30 and TRBJ1-3; a weak D match, TRBD1 (6 bases). Trimming left V 4 bases short and J 0 bases short, with 10 bases between. The CDR3 length is 14 residues. Germline V gene sequence: CDR1 GTSNPN, CDR2 SVGIG (reference sequence). CDR3 sequence (DNA): TGTGCCTGGACTACAGGGAGCTCTGGAAACACCATATATTTT. Protein: CAWTTGSSGNTIYF.

The genes are TRBV3-1 (or the pseudogene TRBV3-2) and TRBJ2-1, with TRBD2 matching 14 bases. Germline CDR1 and CDR2: LGHDT and YNNKEL (reference sequence). The CDR3 has 14 amino acids. V lost 6 bases to trimming and J lost 6 bases; unmatched junction nucleotides: 1. Written as DNA, the CDR3 is TGTGCCAGCAGGACTAGCGGGAGGGCCAATGAGCAGTTCTTC. Encoded protein: CASRTSGRANEQFF.

The chain is built from TRBV3-1 (or the pseudogene TRBV3-2) and TRBJ1-3; D remains ambiguous. The germline V gene encodes CDR1 LGHDT and CDR2 YNNKEL (reference sequence). Trimming took off 4 bases at V and 0 bases at J, with 10 bases between the two ends. The CDR3 covers 15 residues. The CDR3 region has the DNA TGTGCCAGCAGCCGCTCCACTCTCTCTGGAAACACCATATATTTT. Its protein product is CASSRSTLSGNTIYF.

The chain couples TRBV7-8 to TRBJ1-2; a weak D match, TRBD1 (5 bases). Deletions cut 5 bases from V and 7 bases from J, with 11 bases between. The CDR3 consists of 12 residues. Germline V gene sequence: CDR1 SGHVS, CDR2 FQNEAQ. This chain's CDR3 is CASSKRDVGYTF. In DNA form, the CDR3 reads TGTGCCAGCAGCAAAAGGGACGTTGGCTACACCTTC.

The chain has TRBV6-2 or TRBV6-3 and TRBJ2-1; 8 bases line up with TRBD1. The CDR3 loop spans 15 amino acids. V shed 2 bases and J 1 base; nucleotides not matched to a gene: 1. The germline gives CDR1 MNHEY, CDR2 SVGEGT. CDR3 bases: TGTGCCAGCAGTTACCGGACAGGGTCCTACAATGAGCAGTTCTTC. Translating it yields CASSYRTGSYNEQFF.

This chain joins TRBV2 and TRBJ1-2; D uncertain. There are 11 residues in the CDR3. Looked up from germline, CDR1 is SNHLY and CDR2 is FYNNEI. V lost 2 bases to trimming and J lost 4 bases, with 2 bases between them. For the CDR3, the DNA is TGTGCCAGCAGTGAAACCTATGGCTACACCTTC. This encodes CASSETYGYTF. The complete variable domain, with remaining parts taken from reference TRBV2 and TRBJ1-2, reads EPEVTQTPSHQVTQMGQEVILRCVPISNHLYFYWYRQILGQKVEFLVSFYNNEISEKSEIFDDQFSVERPDGSNFTLKIRSTKLEDSAMYFCASSETYGYTFGSGTRLTVV.

The chain carries TRBV5-1 and TRBJ2-7; 12 bases agree with TRBD2. Germline loops: CDR1 SGHRS, CDR2 YFSETQ. The J segment lost 2 bases and the V segment lost 4 bases, leaving 4 bases of the junction unmatched. CDR3 length: 15 residues. DNA for the CDR3: TGCGCCAGCAGCCCCGGGACTAGCGGGCCCTACGAGCAGTACTTC. Protein sequence: CASSPGTSGPYEQYF.

This chain connects TRBV7-3 to TRBJ1-1; 7 bases are a match to TRBD1. This CDR3 is built from 14 residues. CDR1 and CDR2 (germline): SGHTA, FQGTGA. With 4 bases clipped from V and 0 bases from J, the junction kept 2 bases outside the gene matches. This CDR3 reads CASSSTGMNTEAFF. The DNA of the CDR3 is TGTGCCAGCAGCTCGACAGGGATGAACACTGAAGCTTTCTTT. Combining the CDR3 with reference TRBV7-3 and TRBJ1-1 gives the whole variable domain GAGVSQTPSNKVTEKGKYVELRCDPISGHTALYWYRQSLGQGPEFLIYFQGTGAADDSGLPNDRFFAVRPEGSVSTLKIQRTERGDSAVYLCASSSTGMNTEAFFGQGTRLTVV.

The rearrangement links TRBV20-1 to TRBJ2-3; tentative D call: TRBD1 (6 bases). This CDR3 has 14 residues. Germline CDR1 DFQATT, CDR2 SNEGSKA (reference sequence). The V end was cut by 3 bases, the J end by 3 bases, with 13 bases between. CDR3 sequence reads: CSASPGARTDTQYF. The CDR3 DNA reads TGCAGTGCTAGTCCAGGGGCTCGGACAGATACGCAGTATTTT.

CDR3 sequence (DNA): TGTGCCAGCAGCTTAGCCGGGACAGGGTTAGAGACCCAGTACTTC. This codes for CASSLAGTGLETQYF. This sequence joins TRBV7-3 and TRBJ2-5, with 9 positions matching TRBD1. The J segment lost 4 bases and the V segment lost 2 bases, leaving 5 bases of the junction unmatched. Germline V gene lookup returns CDR1 SGHTA and CDR2 FQGTGA. The CDR3 is made up of 15 amino acids.

J is TRBJ2-7 and V is TRBV5-1; 8 bases align to TRBD2. Germline-derived CDR1 and CDR2 are SGHRS and YFSETQ. This CDR3 has 15 residues. V gave up 4 bases and J gave up 0 bases; unmatched junction bases: 6. The CDR3 bases are TGCGCCAGCAGCGGTAGCGGGGCCGACTCCTACGAGCAGTACTTC. Protein product: CASSGSGADSYEQYF.